The entry below describes one T cell receptor beta chain. This sample stems from a study of control samples from healthy donors and cancer patients. The CDR3 covers 14 residues. V lost 6 bases and J 4 bases, leaving 13 bases between the germline ends. The germline V gene has CDR1 MDHEN and CDR2 SYDVKM. Produced via immunoSEQ multiplex PCR; TCRdb's table is partial and in-frame only. The sample includes approximately 140,000 clones, approximately 92% of them seen just once. The clonotype originates from a man aged 25 to 40 in good health. Sequencing used blood. This chain joins TRBV28 and TRBJ1-3, with D unresolved. The CDR3 nucleotides read TGTGCCAGCAGCCCAGCCCTGGGAGGAAACACCATATATTTT. It is translated as CASSPALGGNTIYF.